Listed below are T cell receptor beta chains from one sample, sequenced in a study of response to subunit inactivated influenza vaccine. TCRdb reprocessed the RT-PCR reads with MiXCR, giving one entry per CDR3 protein. The sample carries approximately 700,000 distinct CDR3 sequences, 15% to 18% recorded once. This sample comprised PBMCs from blood, obtained 11 to 12 days after vaccination. These receptor sequences come from a man aged 45-60 years who received an inactivated influenza vaccine. CDR3s include the opening cysteine and the closing phenylalanine or tryptophan. Each record gives: V gene, J gene, CDR3 protein.

TRBV11-1	TRBJ2-7	CASSLDRQSSGRAPHEQYF
TRBV11-1	TRBJ1-6	CASSEVGFFQGLNSPLHF
TRBV24-1	TRBJ2-1	CATSDPGTTGNEQFF
TRBV6-5	TRBJ2-3	CASSYPGGLADTQYF
TRBV15	TRBJ2-3	CATSRDRGSGRSDTQYF
TRBV12-3/TRBV12-4	TRBJ1-2	CASSSGRPYGYTF
TRBV28	TRBJ2-7	CASSLPRLAGVWNYEQYF
TRBV5-6	TRBJ1-1	CASSPTAGTGTPEAFF
TRBV15	TRBJ2-3	CATSTGQDRADTQYF
TRBV9	TRBJ1-2	CASSASFGGENYGYTF
TRBV29-1	TRBJ2-1	CSGLGHTYNEQFF
TRBV19	TRBJ2-5	CASAAGLAGAETQYF
TRBV6-5	TRBJ2-5	CASSLQGARPETQYF
TRBV7-2	TRBJ2-5	CASSLEASVRETQYF
TRBV24-1	TRBJ2-3	CATSEPTGGATDTQYF
TRBV6-2/TRBV6-3	TRBJ2-1	CASSYSPRTRGGDEQFF
TRBV7-3	TRBJ2-5	CATPGAETQYF
TRBV7-2	TRBJ2-1	CASSLRPPGEQFF
TRBV5-6	TRBJ2-1	CASSSLRTGLASYNEQFF
TRBV6-2/TRBV6-3	TRBJ2-2	CASSTWTGEENTGELFF
TRBV5-5	TRBJ2-7	CASSSPGTPRYEQYF
TRBV20-1	TRBJ2-1	CSARAGLAGGHYNEQFF
TRBV10-2	TRBJ1-1	CASRMTVSNTEAFF
TRBV6-2/TRBV6-3	TRBJ2-1	CASSRLAGGNEQFF
TRBV20-1	TRBJ2-1	CSARDPAGTEFF
TRBV7-9	TRBJ2-7	CASSKQGSSSYEQYF
TRBV28	TRBJ1-3	CASSSWRGPHSGNTIYF
TRBV20-1	TRBJ2-1	CSASLHFNEQFF
TRBV12-3/TRBV12-4	TRBJ2-1	CASSLVFNEQFF
TRBV6-1	TRBJ2-6	CASREPGGAEGANVLTF
TRBV5-1	TRBJ2-7	CASSLGLARSF
TRBV6-1	TRBJ1-1	CASSGGTGGWMNTEAFF